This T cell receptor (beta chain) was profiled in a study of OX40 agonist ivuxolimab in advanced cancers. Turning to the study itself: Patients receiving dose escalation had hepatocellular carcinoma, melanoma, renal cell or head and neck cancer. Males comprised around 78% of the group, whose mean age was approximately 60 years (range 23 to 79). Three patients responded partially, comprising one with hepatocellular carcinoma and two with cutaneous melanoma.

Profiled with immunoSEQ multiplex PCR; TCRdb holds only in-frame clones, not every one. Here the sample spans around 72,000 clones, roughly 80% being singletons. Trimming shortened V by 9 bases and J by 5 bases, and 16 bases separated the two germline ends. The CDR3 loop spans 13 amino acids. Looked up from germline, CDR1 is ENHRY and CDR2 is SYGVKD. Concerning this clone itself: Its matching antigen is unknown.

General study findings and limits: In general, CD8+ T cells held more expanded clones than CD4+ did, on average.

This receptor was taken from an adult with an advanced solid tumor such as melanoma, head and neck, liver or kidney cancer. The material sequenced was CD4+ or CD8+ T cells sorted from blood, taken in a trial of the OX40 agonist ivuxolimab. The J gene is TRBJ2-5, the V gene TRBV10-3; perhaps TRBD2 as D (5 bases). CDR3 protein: CAMKQRDAETQYF. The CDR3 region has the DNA TGTGCCATGAAACAGAGGGATGCGGAGACCCAGTACTTC.